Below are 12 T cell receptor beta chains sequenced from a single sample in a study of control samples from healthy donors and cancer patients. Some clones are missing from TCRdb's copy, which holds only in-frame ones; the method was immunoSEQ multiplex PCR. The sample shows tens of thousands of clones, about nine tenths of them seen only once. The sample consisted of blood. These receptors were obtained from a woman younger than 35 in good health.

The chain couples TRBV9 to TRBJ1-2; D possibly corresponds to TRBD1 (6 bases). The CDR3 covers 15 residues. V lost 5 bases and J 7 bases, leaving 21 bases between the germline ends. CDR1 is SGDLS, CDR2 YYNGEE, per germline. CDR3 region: CASSPTEFRGSGYTF. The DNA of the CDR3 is TGTGCCAGCAGTCCAACGGAATTCAGGGGCTCTGGCTACACCTTC.

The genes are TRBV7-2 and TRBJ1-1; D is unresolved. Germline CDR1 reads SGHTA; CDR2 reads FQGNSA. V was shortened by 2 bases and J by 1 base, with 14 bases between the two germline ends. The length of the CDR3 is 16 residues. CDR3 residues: CASSLSSGSGNTEAFF. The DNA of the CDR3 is TGTGCCAGCAGCTTATCCTCCGGGTCGGGGAACACTGAAGCTTTCTTT. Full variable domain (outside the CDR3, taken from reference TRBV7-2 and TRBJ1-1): GAGVSQSPSNKVTEKGKDVELRCDPISGHTALYWYRQSLGQGLEFLIYFQGNSAPDKSGLPSDRFSAERTGGSVSTLTIQRTQQEDSAVYLCASSLSSGSGNTEAFFGQGTRLTVV.

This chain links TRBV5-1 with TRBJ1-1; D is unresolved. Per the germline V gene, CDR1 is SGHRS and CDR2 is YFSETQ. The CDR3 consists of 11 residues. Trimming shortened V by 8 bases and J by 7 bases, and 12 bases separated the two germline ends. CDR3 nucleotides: TGCGCCAGTAAAACAATGAATGAAGCTTTCTTT. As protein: CASKTMNEAFF. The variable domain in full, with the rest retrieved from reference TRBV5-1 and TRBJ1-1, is KAGVTQTPRYLIKTRGQQVTLSCSPISGHRSVSWYQQTPGQGLQFLFEYFSETQRNKGNFPGRFSGRQFSNSRSEMNVSTLELGDSALYLCASKTMNEAFFGQGTRLTVV.

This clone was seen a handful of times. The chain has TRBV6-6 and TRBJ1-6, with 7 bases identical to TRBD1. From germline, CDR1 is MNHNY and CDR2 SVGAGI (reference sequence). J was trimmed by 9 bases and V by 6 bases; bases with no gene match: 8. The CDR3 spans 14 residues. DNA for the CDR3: TGTGCCAGCAGACCCGGGACAGATATTTCACCCCTCCACTTT. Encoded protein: CASRPGTDISPLHF.

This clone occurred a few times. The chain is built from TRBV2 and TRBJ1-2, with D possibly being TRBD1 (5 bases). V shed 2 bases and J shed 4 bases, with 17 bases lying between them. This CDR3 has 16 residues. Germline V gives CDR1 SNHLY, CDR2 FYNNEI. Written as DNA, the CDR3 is TGTGCCAGCAGTGAATCCAGGACACCCACGGCCTATGGCTACACCTTC. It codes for CASSESRTPTAYGYTF.

The CDR3 DNA follows: TGTGCCAGCAGCGTGGGTACGGGGGGAGGGAATGAGCAGTTCTTC. As protein: CASSVGTGGGNEQFF. The J gene is TRBJ2-1, the V gene TRBV9, with TRBD2 matching 7 bases. The V and J ends lost 2 bases and 7 bases, in that order; junction bases with no gene match: 9. This CDR3 is 15 amino acids long. The germline CDR1 and CDR2 sequences are SGDLS and YYNGEE.

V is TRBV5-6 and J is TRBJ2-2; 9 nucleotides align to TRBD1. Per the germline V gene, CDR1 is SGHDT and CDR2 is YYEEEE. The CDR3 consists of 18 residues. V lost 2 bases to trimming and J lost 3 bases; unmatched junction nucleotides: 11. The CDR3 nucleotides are TGTGCCAGCAGCTTACGGGACAGGGAATGGTCGGACACCGGGGAGCTGTTTTTT. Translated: CASSLRDREWSDTGELFF.

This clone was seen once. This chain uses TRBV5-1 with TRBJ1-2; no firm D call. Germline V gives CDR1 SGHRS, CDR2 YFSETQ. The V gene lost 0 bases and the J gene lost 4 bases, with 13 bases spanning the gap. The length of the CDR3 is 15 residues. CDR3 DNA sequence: TGCGCCAGCAGCTTGGGAATGCCAGGACCCTATGGCTACACCTTC. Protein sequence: CASSLGMPGPYGYTF.

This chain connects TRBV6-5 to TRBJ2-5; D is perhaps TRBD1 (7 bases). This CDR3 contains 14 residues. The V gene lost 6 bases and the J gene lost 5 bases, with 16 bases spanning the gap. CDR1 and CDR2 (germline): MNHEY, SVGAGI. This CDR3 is CASSLGGGGETQYF. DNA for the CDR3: TGTGCCAGCAGCCTAGGAGGGGGCGGCGAGACCCAGTACTTC.

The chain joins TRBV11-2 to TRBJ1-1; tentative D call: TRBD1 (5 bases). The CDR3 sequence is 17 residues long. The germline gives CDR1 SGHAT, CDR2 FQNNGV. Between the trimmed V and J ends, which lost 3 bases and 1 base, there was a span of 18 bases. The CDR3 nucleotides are TGTGCCAGCAGCTTGGGAGGGATCGACAGACCGAACACTGAAGCTTTCTTT. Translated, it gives CASSLGGIDRPNTEAFF.

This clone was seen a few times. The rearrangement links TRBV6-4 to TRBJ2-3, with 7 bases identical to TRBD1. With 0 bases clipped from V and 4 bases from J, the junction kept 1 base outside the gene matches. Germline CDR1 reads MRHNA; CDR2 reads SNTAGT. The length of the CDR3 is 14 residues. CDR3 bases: TGTGCCAGCAGTGACTCCCAGGGGGCAGATACGCAGTATTTT. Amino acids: CASSDSQGADTQYF.

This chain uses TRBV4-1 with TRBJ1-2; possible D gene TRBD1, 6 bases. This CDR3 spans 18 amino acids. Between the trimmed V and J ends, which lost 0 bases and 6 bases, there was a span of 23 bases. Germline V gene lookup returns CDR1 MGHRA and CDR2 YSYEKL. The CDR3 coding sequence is TGCGCCAGCAGCCAAGACTCGGGCAGGGGCTATGGGGGGAATGGCTACACCTTC. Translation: CASSQDSGRGYGGNGYTF.